This T cell receptor beta chain appears in the sequencing data of a study of high-grade serous ovarian cancer treatment subgroups. On the study more broadly: Samples averaged 14,192 reads and about 7,500 unique TCR beta rearrangements. Regarding the study as a whole: Repertoire analysis covered CDR3 alone, not CDR1 or CDR2. Different patients shared almost no repertoire; same-patient tumors shared 0.11 to 0.79. TCR relatedness rose with neoantigen level and trended with mutation load.

A word on this clone: No antigen is known for it.

Tumor samples were taken before definitive surgery or chemotherapy. Generated by immunoSEQ multiplex PCR, the TCRdb table keeps only in-frame clones and is missing some. The data contain 7,500 to 10,000 clones, about 80% of them singletons. V was trimmed by 1 base and J by 8 bases, leaving 9 bases between them. Germline CDR1 and CDR2: SGHRS and YFSETQ. The CDR3 totals 13 residues. Sample: tumor tissue. The source is a human donor with high-grade serous ovarian cancer. This chain joins TRBV5-1 and TRBJ1-4; D possibly corresponds to TRBD1 (6 bases). CDR3 amino acids: CASSLWQGEKLFF. As DNA, the CDR3 is TGCGCCAGCAGCTTGTGGCAGGGGGAAAAACTGTTTTTT.